This T cell receptor (beta chain) stems from a study of cytomegalovirus exposure and HLA in healthy donors. Whole-study results and caveats: Across HLA loci, a later analysis found differing TCR association rates, with DRB1 most and HLA-C fewest.

13 Jbeta primers and 60 Vbeta primers were used for the PCR. In the authors' methods: Later, an analysis found roughly 80 million unique TCR beta chains, and some 10 million of these were shared. Profiled with immunoSEQ multiplex PCR; TCRdb holds only in-frame clones, not every one. That table is the source of V, J and clone size, and D and trimming were worked out from the DNA. The table lists about 99,000 clones, about 9.4% of them singletons. This clone appeared a few times. Its target is unknown. The specimen sequenced was PBMCs. This receptor was taken from a man in his forties in good health and CMV-seropositive.

In nucleotides, the CDR3 is TGTGCCAGCAGGTCCGGGACAGGGGGCTTTACGGGGGAGCTGTTTTTT. Residues: CASRSGTGGFTGELFF. This chain links TRBV7-9 with TRBJ2-2; 12 bases agree with TRBD1. The ends lost 6 bases at V and 8 bases at J; junction bases unmatched: 10. The CDR3 spans 16 residues. Per the germline V gene, CDR1 is SEHNR and CDR2 is FQNEAQ (reference sequence).